The 14 T cell receptor beta chains given below trace back to one sample, sequenced in a study of shared clonotypes between healthy human individuals. The data were produced by immunoSEQ multiplex PCR, yet TCRdb's version contains in-frame clones alone and is incomplete. There are 2 million to 2.5 million clones in the sample; about 92% occur only once, and 0.39% lies in the top ten. The specimen was naive CD4+ T cells from PBMCs. Subset given: CD45RA+ positively selected. All receptors derive from a man aged 18 to 29 in good health. Some clones in this sample may be carry-over from other donors' samples.

This sequence joins TRBV2 and TRBJ1-2; no firm D call. Trimming left V 5 bases short and J 4 bases short, with 14 bases between. Germline V gene data show CDR1 as SNHLY and CDR2 as FYNNEI. This CDR3 comprises 14 residues. In nucleotides, the CDR3 is TGTGCCAGCAGTCTCCAAGGCGGGGTCTATGGCTACACCTTC. Protein sequence: CASSLQGGVYGYTF.

This chain uses TRBV5-1 with TRBJ2-6; no definite D call. CDR3 length: 15 amino acids. Germline-derived CDR1 and CDR2 are SGHRS and YFSETQ. Trimming cost V 1 base and J 0 bases, with 5 bases left between them. For the CDR3, the DNA is TGCGCCAGCAGCTTGCCGGCCTCTGGGGCCAACGTCCTGACTTTC. As protein: CASSLPASGANVLTF. Full variable domain (outside the CDR3, taken from reference TRBV5-1 and TRBJ2-6): KAGVTQTPRYLIKTRGQQVTLSCSPISGHRSVSWYQQTPGQGLQFLFEYFSETQRNKGNFPGRFSGRQFSNSRSEMNVSTLELGDSALYLCASSLPASGANVLTFGAGSRLTVL.

V is TRBV5-6 and J is TRBJ1-4; D may be TRBD1 (5 bases). This CDR3 region has 16 residues. V lost 3 bases and J lost 2, with 14 bases in between. CDR1 and CDR2 from the germline V gene are SGHDT and YYEEEE. Here the CDR3 DNA reads TGTGCCAGCAGCTATTTCACAACAGGTACTAATGAAAAACTGTTTTTT. Amino acid sequence: CASSYFTTGTNEKLFF. The entire variable domain, with the rest obtained from reference TRBV5-6 and TRBJ1-4, is as follows: DAGVTQSPTHLIKTRGQQVTLRCSPKSGHDTVSWYQQALGQGPQFIFQYYEEEERQRGNFPDRFSGHQFPNYSSELNVNALLLGDSALYLCASSYFTTGTNEKLFFGSGTQLSVL.

J is TRBJ1-1 and V is TRBV6-1; no firm D call. The V gene lost 8 bases and the J gene lost 0 bases, with 16 bases spanning the gap. The CDR3 loop spans 15 amino acids. CDR1 is MNHNS, CDR2 SASEGT, per germline. The CDR3 DNA sequence: TGTGCCAGCTCCCATCTTCAGGCTCTGAACACTGAAGCTTTCTTT. It specifies CASSHLQALNTEAFF.

This chain connects TRBV5-1 to TRBJ1-1, with D tentatively TRBD1 (5 bases). V shed 3 bases and J shed 1 base, with 10 bases lying between them. The V gene's germline CDR1 is SGHRS and CDR2 YFSETQ. CDR3 length: 14 residues. The CDR3 DNA is TGCGCCAGCAGCTGGGGAGGACAGAACACTGAAGCTTTCTTT. It is translated as CASSWGGQNTEAFF. The variable domain in full, with the rest retrieved from reference TRBV5-1 and TRBJ1-1, is KAGVTQTPRYLIKTRGQQVTLSCSPISGHRSVSWYQQTPGQGLQFLFEYFSETQRNKGNFPGRFSGRQFSNSRSEMNVSTLELGDSALYLCASSWGGQNTEAFFGQGTRLTVV.

Note on this clone: The sample has other DNA sequences that encode this CDR3 too. The genes are TRBV4-1 and TRBJ2-5; D is unclear. Germline V CDR1 and CDR2: MGHRA, YSYEKL. V was pared by 4 bases and J by 2 bases, with 8 bases between. CDR3 length: 13 amino acids. The CDR3 here is CASSRGPQETQYF. CDR3 DNA: TGCGCCAGCAGCCGGGGTCCACAAGAGACCCAGTACTTC.

This clone was observed once. The chain recombines TRBV4-2 with TRBJ1-2; D not certain. Germline V lookup: CDR1 LGHNA, CDR2 YNFKEQ. V lost 5 bases, J lost 0 bases, and 10 bases lay in between. The CDR3 extends over 14 amino acids. In DNA, the CDR3 is TGTGCCAGCAGCTTGGGATCGGCTAACTATGGCTACACCTTC. Translated, it gives CASSLGSANYGYTF.

The chain combines TRBV15 with TRBJ2-1; weak D call: TRBD2 (6 bases). Trimming removed 3 bases at V and 1 base at J, with 13 bases between. The CDR3 length is 16 residues. Germline V gene sequence: CDR1 LNHNV, CDR2 YYDKDF (reference sequence). CDR3 amino acids: CATSRDRDWSYNEQFF. CDR3 nucleotides: TGTGCCACCAGCAGGGATCGGGACTGGTCCTACAATGAGCAGTTCTTC.

The V and J genes are TRBV28 and TRBJ2-7; D ambiguous. CDR1 MDHEN and CDR2 SYDVKM come from the germline V gene. CDR3 length: 12 residues. V lost 5 bases and J lost 3, with 8 bases in between. The CDR3: CASSGLVYEQYF. CDR3 coding DNA: TGTGCCAGCAGTGGGCTTGTCTACGAGCAGTACTTC.

This chain uses TRBV6-1 with TRBJ1-4; D gene ambiguous. Germline loops: CDR1 MNHNS, CDR2 SASEGT. CDR3 length equals 13 residues. The V gene lost 6 bases and the J gene lost 3 bases, with 8 bases spanning the gap. CDR3 coding DNA: TGTGCCAGCAGGCCGGTGGCTAATGAAAAACTGTTTTTT. Protein product: CASRPVANEKLFF.

Concerning this clone: The sample holds other DNA sequences that translate to the same CDR3. The CDR3 nucleotides are TGTGCCAGCAGCCTTGATCAGCCCCAGCATTTT. Protein product: CASSLDQPQHF. The V call is TRBV28, the J call TRBJ1-5, with no clear D. The CDR3 has 11 residues. The germline gives CDR1 MDHEN, CDR2 SYDVKM. V lost 6 bases and J lost 5, with 5 bases in between.

The genes are TRBV5-1 and TRBJ2-5, with D perhaps TRBD1 (7 bases). CDR3 length equals 17 residues. Germline values: CDR1 SGHRS, CDR2 YFSETQ. Trimming shortened V by 4 bases and J by 1 base, and 20 bases separated the two germline ends. The CDR3 loop is CASSLGTARLGQETQYF. The CDR3 coding sequence is TGCGCCAGCAGCCTAGGGACAGCCAGACTAGGCCAAGAGACCCAGTACTTC.

This clone appeared a few times. V is TRBV19 and J is TRBJ1-5; 7 bases match TRBD1. In germline, CDR1 is LNHDA, CDR2 SQIVND (reference sequence). Trimming at V came to 3 bases and at J to 5 bases, leaving 7 bases not matched to a gene. The CDR3 has 15 residues. The CDR3 here is CASSILGQDDQPQHF. CDR3 coding DNA: TGTGCCAGTAGTATTCTTGGACAGGACGATCAGCCCCAGCATTTT.

Concerning this clone itself: This specimen includes other DNA sequences encoding the same CDR3. The chain couples TRBV5-1 to TRBJ2-1; 13 bases line up with TRBD2. The CDR3 consists of 15 residues. The germline CDR1 and CDR2 sequences are SGHRS and YFSETQ. V lost 2 bases and J lost 6; bases outside the gene matches: 2. CDR3 sequence (DNA): TGCGCCAGCAGCTTACGACTAGCGGGAGGCAATGAGCAGTTCTTC. Translating gives CASSLRLAGGNEQFF.